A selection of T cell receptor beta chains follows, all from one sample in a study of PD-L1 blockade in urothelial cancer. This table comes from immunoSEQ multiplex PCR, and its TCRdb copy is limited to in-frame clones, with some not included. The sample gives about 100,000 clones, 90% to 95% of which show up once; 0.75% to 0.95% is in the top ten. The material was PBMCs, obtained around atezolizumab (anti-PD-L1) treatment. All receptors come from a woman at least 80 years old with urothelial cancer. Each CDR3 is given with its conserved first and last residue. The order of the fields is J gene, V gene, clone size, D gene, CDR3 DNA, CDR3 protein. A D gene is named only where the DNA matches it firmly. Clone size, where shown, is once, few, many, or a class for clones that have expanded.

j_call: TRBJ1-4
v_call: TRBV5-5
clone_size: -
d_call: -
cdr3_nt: TGTGCCAGCAGCTTGGGACACATGACGGCAGCGGGACTGTTTTTT
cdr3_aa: CASSLGHMTAAGLFF

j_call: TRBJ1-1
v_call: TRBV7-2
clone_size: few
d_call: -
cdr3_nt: TGTGCCAGCAGCTTAGGACCAAGGGGAGCTTTCTTT
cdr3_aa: CASSLGPRGAFF

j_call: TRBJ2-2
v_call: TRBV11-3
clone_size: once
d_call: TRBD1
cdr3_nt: TGTGCCAGCAGTTCAGGGGGCGCGGTCACCGGGGAGCTGTTTTTT
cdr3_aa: CASSSGGAVTGELFF

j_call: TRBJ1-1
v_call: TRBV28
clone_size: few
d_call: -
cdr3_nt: TGTGCCAGCACCATACAGGGTACTGAAGCTTTCTTT
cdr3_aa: CASTIQGTEAFF

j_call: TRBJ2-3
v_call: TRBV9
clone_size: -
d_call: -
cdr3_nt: TGTGCCAGCAGCGTGGGGGGGGCCCCGGCGGATACGCAGTATTTT
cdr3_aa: CASSVGGAPADTQYF

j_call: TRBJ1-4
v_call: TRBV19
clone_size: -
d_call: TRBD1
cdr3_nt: TGTGCCAGTAGGGGGACAGTCGAGGGTGAAAAACTGTTTTTT
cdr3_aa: CASRGTVEGEKLFF

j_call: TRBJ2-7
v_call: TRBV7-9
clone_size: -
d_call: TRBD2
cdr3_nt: TGTGCCAGCAGCTTTTTTCAGGTAGCGGGAGAAGAGAAGCAGTACTTC
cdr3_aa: CASSFFQVAGEEKQYF

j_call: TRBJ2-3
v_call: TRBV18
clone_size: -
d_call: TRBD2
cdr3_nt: TGTGCCAGCTCGCCTGGACTAGCGGGAGTTGGCCCAGATACGCAGTATTTT
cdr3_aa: CASSPGLAGVGPDTQYF

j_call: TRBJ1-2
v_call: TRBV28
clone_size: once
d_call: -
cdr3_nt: TGTGCCAGCAGTTCCAATCCGACAGGTAGCTATGGCTACACCTTC
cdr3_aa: CASSSNPTGSYGYTF

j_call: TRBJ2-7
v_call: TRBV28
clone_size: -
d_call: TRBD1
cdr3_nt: TGTGCCAGCAGCCAGGTGACAGGGGGCTCCTACGAGCAGTACTTC
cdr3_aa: CASSQVTGGSYEQYF

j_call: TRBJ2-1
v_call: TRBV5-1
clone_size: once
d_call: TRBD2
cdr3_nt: TGCGCCAGCAGCCGGGACTTTCGCAACGTTGGCGGGAGCTCCTACAATGAGCAGTTCTTC
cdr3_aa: CASSRDFRNVGGSSYNEQFF

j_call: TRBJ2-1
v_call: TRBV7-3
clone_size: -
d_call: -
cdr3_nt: TGTGCCAGCAGCTTAATCCCGGAGGCTTACAATGAGCAGTTCTTC
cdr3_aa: CASSLIPEAYNEQFF

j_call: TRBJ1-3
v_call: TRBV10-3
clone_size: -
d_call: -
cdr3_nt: TGTGCCATCAGCAAGACAGTCTACTCTGGAAACACCATATATTTT
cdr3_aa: CAISKTVYSGNTIYF

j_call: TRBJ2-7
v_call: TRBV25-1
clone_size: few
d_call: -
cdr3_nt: TGTGCCAGCAGTGAATTGCGGCAGGGTGGCGAGCAGTACTTC
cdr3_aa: CASSELRQGGEQYF

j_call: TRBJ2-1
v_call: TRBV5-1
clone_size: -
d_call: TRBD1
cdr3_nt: TGCGCCAGCAGCCCGCAGGGGGACTCCTACAATGAGCAGTTCTTC
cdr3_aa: CASSPQGDSYNEQFF

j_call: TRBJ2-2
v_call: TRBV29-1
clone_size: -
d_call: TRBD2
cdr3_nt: TGCAGCGTTGGGGGGGGTGGGACCGGGGAGCTGTTTTTT
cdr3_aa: CSVGGGGTGELFF

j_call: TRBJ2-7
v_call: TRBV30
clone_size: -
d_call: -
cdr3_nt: TGTGCCTGGAAGCGACCCGGGACTCCCTACGAGCAGTACTTC
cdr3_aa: CAWKRPGTPYEQYF

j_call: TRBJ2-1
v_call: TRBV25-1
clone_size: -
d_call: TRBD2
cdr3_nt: TGTGCCAGCAGTGGGGGGTGGGGACTAGCGGGAGGAAGGAATGAGCAGTTCTTC
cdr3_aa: CASSGGWGLAGGRNEQFF

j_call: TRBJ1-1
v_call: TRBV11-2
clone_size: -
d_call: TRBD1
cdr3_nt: TGTGCCAGCAGCTTAGGCCAGGGGGCTACTGGCACTGAAGCTTTCTTT
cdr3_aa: CASSLGQGATGTEAFF

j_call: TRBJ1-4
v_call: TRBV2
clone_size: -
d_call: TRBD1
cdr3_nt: TGTGCCAGCAGTGAAAAGACAGGGGGGAATGAAAAACTGTTTTTT
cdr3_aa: CASSEKTGGNEKLFF

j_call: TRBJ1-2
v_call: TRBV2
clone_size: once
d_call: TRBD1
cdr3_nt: TGTGCCAGCAGGATGGACAGGGGCCCAGGCTACACCTTC
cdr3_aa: CASRMDRGPGYTF

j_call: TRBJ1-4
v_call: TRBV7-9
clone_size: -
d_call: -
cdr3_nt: TGTGCCAGCAGCTTAGTCATGCAGGGAGGAGAAAAACTGTTTTTT
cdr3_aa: CASSLVMQGGEKLFF

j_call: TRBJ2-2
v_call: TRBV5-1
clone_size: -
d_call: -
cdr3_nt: TGCGCCAGCAGCCCCTTGACTAGTAGTACCGGGGAGCTGTTTTTT
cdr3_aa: CASSPLTSSTGELFF

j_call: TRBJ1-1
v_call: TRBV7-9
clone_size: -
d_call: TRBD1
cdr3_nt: TGTGCCAGCAGATTTAGACAGGGGGCGCGGGAAAAGGGAGCTTTCTTT
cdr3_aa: CASRFRQGAREKGAFF

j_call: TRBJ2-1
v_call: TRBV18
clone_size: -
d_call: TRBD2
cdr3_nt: TGTGCCAGCTCACCAGCACTAGCGGGAGCCAATGAGCAGTTCTTC
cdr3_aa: CASSPALAGANEQFF

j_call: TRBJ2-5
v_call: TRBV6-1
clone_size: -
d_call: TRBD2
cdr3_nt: TGTGCCAGCAGTGAAGCGAAAACAGCGGGAGGGTATGTTGAGACCCAGTACTTC
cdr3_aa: CASSEAKTAGGYVETQYF

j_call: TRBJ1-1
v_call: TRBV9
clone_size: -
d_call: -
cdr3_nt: TGTGCCAGCAGTCGGACAGAGAACACTGAAGCTTTCTTT
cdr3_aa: CASSRTENTEAFF

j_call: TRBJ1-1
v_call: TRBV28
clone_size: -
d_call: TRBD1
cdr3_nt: TGTGCCAGCAGTCCCCGTTCACAGGGGGAAGCTTTCTTT
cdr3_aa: CASSPRSQGEAFF

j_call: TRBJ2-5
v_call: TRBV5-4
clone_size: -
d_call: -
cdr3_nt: TGTGCCAGCAGCTTGCAGGGTGGAGAGACCCAGTACTTC
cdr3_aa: CASSLQGGETQYF

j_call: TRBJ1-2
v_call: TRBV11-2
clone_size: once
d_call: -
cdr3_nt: TGTGCCAGCAGCTCAGCACAGCCTCGGGGGTTCCCCTATGGCTACACCTTC
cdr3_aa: CASSSAQPRGFPYGYTF

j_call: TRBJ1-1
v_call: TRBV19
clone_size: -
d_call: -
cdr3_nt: TGTGCCAGTAGTATAAGCCTTTCGAACACTGAAGCTTTCTTT
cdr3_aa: CASSISLSNTEAFF

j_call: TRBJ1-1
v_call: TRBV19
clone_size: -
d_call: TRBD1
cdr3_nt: TGTGCCAGTAGTATTCACAGGGGCACTGAAGCTTTCTTT
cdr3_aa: CASSIHRGTEAFF

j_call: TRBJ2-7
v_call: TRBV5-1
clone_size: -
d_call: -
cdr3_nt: TGCGCCAGCAGCATTAGCGGCTCCTACGAGCAGTACTTC
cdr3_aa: CASSISGSYEQYF